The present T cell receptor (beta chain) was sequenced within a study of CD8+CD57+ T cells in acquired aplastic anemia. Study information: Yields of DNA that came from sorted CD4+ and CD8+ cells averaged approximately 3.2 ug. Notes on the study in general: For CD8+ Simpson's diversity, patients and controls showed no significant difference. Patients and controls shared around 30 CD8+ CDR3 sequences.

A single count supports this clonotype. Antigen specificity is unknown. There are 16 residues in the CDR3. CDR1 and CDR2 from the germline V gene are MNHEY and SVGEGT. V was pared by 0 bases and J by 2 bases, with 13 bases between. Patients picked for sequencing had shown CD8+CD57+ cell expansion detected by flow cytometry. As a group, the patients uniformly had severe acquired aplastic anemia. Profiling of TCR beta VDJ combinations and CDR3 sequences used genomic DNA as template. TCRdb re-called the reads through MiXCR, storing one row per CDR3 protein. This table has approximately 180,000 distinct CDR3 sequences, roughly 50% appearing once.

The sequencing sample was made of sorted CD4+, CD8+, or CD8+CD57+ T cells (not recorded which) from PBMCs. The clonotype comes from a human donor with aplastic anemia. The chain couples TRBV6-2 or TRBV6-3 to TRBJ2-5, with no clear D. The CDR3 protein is CASSYSPAQQQETQYF. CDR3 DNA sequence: TGTGCCAGCAGTTACTCGCCTGCCCAACAACAAGAGACCCAGTACTTC.